This TCR beta chain was identified during a study of regulatory T cells in long-lasting Graves disease. Time point of the sample: persistent/refractory GD, antithyroid drugs over 5 years with positive TRAb. Researchers made the TCR library from RNA that was extracted from PBMCs. This clonotype was counted ten times or more. The target antigen is unknown. Arm-PCR with iRepertoire HTBI primers amplified the CDR3 regions for these TCR beta libraries. Original processing methods: Samples jointly harbored 62 TRBV and 14 to 15 TRBJ segments. TCRdb reprocessed the multiplex PCR reads via MiXCR and lists one record per CDR3 protein. The V and J calls were not made by the authors but by TCRdb's processing. The sample lists roughly 500,000 distinct CDR3 sequences; about a fifth were seen once. Study-wide results and caveats: Only peripheral blood was studied, not thyroid tissue.

Sequenced material: peripheral blood mononuclear cells (PBMCs), taken when the disease was refractory, from a patient treated with antithyroid drugs. The source is a female donor with Graves disease.

As DNA, the CDR3 is TGTGCCAGCACCCCGGCATCGGGTGTCGGCGAGCAGTACTTC. Translated: CASTPASGVGEQYF. The chain joins TRBV28 to TRBJ2-7; D is unclear. Trimming took off 7 bases at V and 6 bases at J, with 19 bases between the two ends. CDR3 length equals 14 residues. The germline V gene encodes CDR1 MDHEN and CDR2 SYDVKM.